One and the same sample provided the 28 T cell receptor beta chains below, sequenced in a study of sequential checkpoint blockade in melanoma. Described treatment: randomized to nivolumab then ipilimumab (arm A) or the reverse (arm B). Clones were sequenced by immunoSEQ multiplex PCR, and TCRdb holds only the in-frame ones, with some missing. The sample contains about 40,000 clones, about nine tenths of which appear only once. The sample in question was CD8+ T cells sorted from blood (inferred from file names), obtained from a patient given nivolumab and ipilimumab in sequence. These receptors were collected from a human donor with melanoma.

The V and J genes are TRBV19 and TRBJ2-2, with 10 nucleotides matching TRBD2. The CDR3 is 16 amino acids. The trim removed 5 bases at V and 7 bases at J, leaving 10 bases unmatched. Germline values: CDR1 LNHDA, CDR2 SQIVND (reference sequence). CDR3 coding DNA: TGTGCCAGTAGTTGGAGCGGGAGGGCCTTGGGCGGGGAGCTGTTTTTT. It is translated as CASSWSGRALGGELFF.

V gene TRBV11-3 combines with J gene TRBJ1-4; no clear D gene. Germline V lookup: CDR1 SGHNT, CDR2 YENEEA. The CDR3 has 15 residues. V was pared by 5 bases and J by 5 bases, with 15 bases between. The CDR3, as DNA: TGTGCCAGCAGCGCCTATTTGAGGCAGAATGAAAAACTGTTTTTT. As protein: CASSAYLRQNEKLFF.

The J gene is TRBJ2-5, the V gene TRBV25-1, with 9 bases fitting TRBD2. Gene TRBJ2-7 matches the end of the DNA better, so the J call may be wrong. Germline-derived CDR1 and CDR2 are MGHDK and SYGVNS. There are 15 residues in the CDR3. CDR3: CASSEWREGLNEQYF. The DNA for the CDR3 is TGTGCCAGCAGTGAGTGGCGGGAGGGTCTGAACGAGCAGTACTTC.

This clone was detected once. The genes are TRBV5-1 and TRBJ1-2; 8 bases fit TRBD1. The CDR3 contains 15 residues. The trim removed 5 bases at V and 4 bases at J, leaving 10 bases unmatched. In germline, CDR1 is SGHRS, CDR2 YFSETQ. The CDR3 nucleotides are TGCGCCAGCAGGAAAGAGACAGGGGACATCTATGGCTACACCTTC. Protein: CASRKETGDIYGYTF.

This chain connects TRBV9 to TRBJ1-2; D gene unclear. Germline V lookup: CDR1 SGDLS, CDR2 YYNGEE. The ends were cut back, 3 bases at V and 5 bases at J, with 8 bases in the middle. There are 12 residues in the CDR3. The CDR3 coding sequence is TGTGCCAGCAGCGGGAGTTATTATGGCTACACCTTC. Encoded protein: CASSGSYYGYTF.

J is TRBJ2-1 and V is TRBV9, with a possible D match to TRBD2 (5 bases). V lost 3 bases to trimming and J lost 0 bases, with 10 bases between them. The CDR3 consists of 15 residues. Germline CDR1 SGDLS, CDR2 YYNGEE. The CDR3 nucleotides read TGTGCCAGCAGCGGGTCCGGGGTCTCCTACAATGAGCAGTTCTTC. This translates into CASSGSGVSYNEQFF.

The V and J genes are TRBV6-6 and TRBJ2-7; a possible D gene is TRBD1 (6 bases). CDR1 and CDR2 from the germline V gene are MNHNY and SVGAGI (reference sequence). This CDR3 is built from 15 residues. The germline V and J ends were trimmed by 1 base and 3 bases, with 13 bases remaining between them. As DNA, the CDR3 is TGTGCCAGCAGTTACTGGGACAACGGGATCTACGAGCAGTACTTC. Translating it yields CASSYWDNGIYEQYF.

The chain joins TRBV27 to TRBJ2-7; possibly TRBD1 for D (5 bases). Per germline, CDR1 MNHEY and CDR2 SMNVEV (reference sequence). V was clipped by 0 bases and J by 0 bases, with 9 bases between them. This CDR3 contains 15 residues. The DNA of the CDR3 is TGTGCCAGCAGTTTATCAGGGGCCCCCTCCTACGAGCAGTACTTC. It encodes CASSLSGAPSYEQYF.

This chain uses TRBV7-8 with TRBJ1-2; D is perhaps TRBD1 (6 bases). The germline V gene encodes CDR1 SGHVS and CDR2 FQNEAQ. This CDR3 region has 16 residues. Deletions cut 4 bases from V and 8 bases from J, with 23 bases between. The chain's CDR3 is CASSSLPAGGAGGYTF. CDR3 DNA sequence: TGTGCCAGCAGCTCTCTCCCCGCGGGGGGGGCCGGAGGCTACACCTTC.

The chain carries TRBV29-1 and TRBJ1-1; 8 positions agree with TRBD1. CDR1 SQVTM and CDR2 ANQGSEA come from the germline V gene. The CDR3 has 11 residues. Germline trimming cut 1 base from V and 8 bases from J; bases unmatched to any gene: 0. Here the CDR3 reads CSVEGTGEAFF. CDR3 sequence (DNA): TGCAGCGTTGAAGGGACAGGGGAAGCTTTCTTT.

V and J are TRBV2 and TRBJ2-2; 9 nucleotides agree with TRBD1. The CDR3 loop spans 17 amino acids. Unmatched junction bases numbered 12, after V lost 6 bases and J lost 4 bases. Germline V CDR1 and CDR2: SNHLY, FYNNEI. DNA for the CDR3: TGTGCCAGCAGGGGACAGGGCTCCAGCGGGCTCACCGGGGAGCTGTTTTTT. This translates into CASRGQGSSGLTGELFF.

This chain joins TRBV27 and TRBJ1-5, with 9 nucleotides matching TRBD1. The CDR3 runs to 14 residues. V trimming: 3 bases; J trimming: 6 bases; junction bases outside the gene matches: 3. Germline V CDR1 and CDR2: MNHEY, SMNVEV (reference sequence). The CDR3 DNA reads TGTGCCAGCAGTTTCGGGACAGGGAGTCAGCCCCAGCATTTT. Amino acid sequence: CASSFGTGSQPQHF.

The chain combines TRBV10-2 with TRBJ2-7; 9 bases align to TRBD2. V was pared by 2 bases and J by 5 bases, with 7 bases of the junction left unmatched. Germline V CDR1 and CDR2: WSHSY, SAAADI. The length of the CDR3 is 15 residues. CDR3 bases: TGCGCCAGCAGTGAGGTAACTAGCGGGCCCAACGAGCAGTACTTC. It codes for CASSEVTSGPNEQYF.

The rearrangement uses TRBV5-1 and TRBJ2-7, with D unclear. With 2 bases removed from V and 3 bases from J, the gap between germline ends came to 9 bases. The germline V gene has CDR1 SGHRS and CDR2 YFSETQ. The CDR3 length is 13 residues. In DNA, the CDR3 is TGCGCCAGCAGCTTCGAGACAATCTACGAGCAGTACTTC. Protein product: CASSFETIYEQYF.

This chain joins TRBV28 and TRBJ2-5; 8 nucleotides agree with TRBD1. Per germline, CDR1 MDHEN and CDR2 SYDVKM. The CDR3 sequence is 15 residues long. J was trimmed by 11 bases and V by 7 bases; bases with no gene match: 18. This CDR3 is CASNNRGEPLPVQYF. CDR3 coding DNA: TGTGCCAGCAATAACAGGGGGGAGCCTCTGCCTGTGCAGTACTTC. Full variable domain (outside the CDR3, taken from reference TRBV28 and TRBJ2-5): DVKVTQSSRYLVKRTGEKVFLECVQDMDHENMFWYRQDPGLGLRLIYFSYDVKMKEKGDIPEGYSVSREKKERFSLILESASTNQTSMYLCASNNRGEPLPVQYFGPGTRLLVL.

In nucleotides, the CDR3 is TGCGCCAGCAGCCGGACAGGGGTAACAAACATTCAGTACTTC. Encoded protein: CASSRTGVTNIQYF. The gene calls are TRBV4-1 and TRBJ2-4; 9 nucleotides match TRBD1. Germline CDR1 reads MGHRA; CDR2 reads YSYEKL. V dropped 4 bases and J dropped 6; count of bases not matched to a gene: 4. CDR3 length equals 14 residues.

The chain has TRBV27 and TRBJ1-1; possibly TRBD1 for D (5 bases). The germline gives CDR1 MNHEY, CDR2 SMNVEV (reference sequence). The length of the CDR3 is 14 residues. Trimming shortened V by 3 bases and J by 10 bases, and 18 bases separated the two germline ends. The CDR3 nucleotides read TGTGCCAGCAGTTTGGGGGGACCGAAATTCGGAGCTTTCTTT. Protein sequence: CASSLGGPKFGAFF.

This clone appeared once. The rearrangement uses TRBV27 and TRBJ1-1; no clear D. Germline loops: CDR1 MNHEY, CDR2 SMNVEV (reference sequence). There are 13 residues in the CDR3. V dropped 2 bases and J dropped 1 base, with 5 bases sitting between them. The CDR3 region has the DNA TGTGCCAGCAGTTTAGGAGGGAACACTGAAGCTTTCTTT. Translated: CASSLGGNTEAFF.

The chain carries TRBV7-2 and TRBJ1-1; D is uncertain. This CDR3 comprises 16 residues. Germline lookup yields CDR1 SGHTA and CDR2 FQGNSA. Trimming pared 0 bases from V and 1 base from J, leaving 12 bases between. CDR3 bases: TGTGCCAGCAGCTTAGCCTGGCGTGGAGGGAACACTGAAGCTTTCTTT. Translating it yields CASSLAWRGGNTEAFF.

The rearrangement joins TRBV9 to TRBJ1-3; 7 positions match TRBD1. This CDR3 is built from 16 residues. The germline CDR1 and CDR2 sequences are SGDLS and YYNGEE. J gave up 0 bases and V 2 bases, and 5 bases lay outside the gene matches. The CDR3, as DNA: TGTGCCAGCAGCGTTGACAGGGTTCACTCTGGAAACACCATATATTTT. This gives the protein CASSVDRVHSGNTIYF.

V and J are TRBV23-1 and TRBJ1-4; TRBD1 matches 10 bases. TRBV23-1 is filed as an ORF, its function uncertain. Trimming removed 0 bases from V and 0 bases from J; junction bases left unmatched: 13. This CDR3 region has 21 residues. As DNA, the CDR3 is TGCGCCAGCAGTCAATCGGATTTAGGGACAGGGGAGCCTGCAACTAATGAAAAACTGTTTTTT. Protein product: CASSQSDLGTGEPATNEKLFF.

The CDR3 reads CASSVGAGVNTGELFF. In DNA, the CDR3 is TGTGCCAGCAGCGTAGGGGCGGGAGTGAACACCGGGGAGCTGTTTTTT. This chain links TRBV9 with TRBJ2-2; TRBD2 aligns across 7 bases. Germline V gives CDR1 SGDLS, CDR2 YYNGEE. V gave up 0 bases and J gave up 1 base; unmatched junction bases: 3. This CDR3 comprises 16 residues.

The chain recombines TRBV10-1 with TRBJ2-2; 9 nucleotides line up with TRBD1. V was clipped by 6 bases and J by 1 base; unmatched bases: 15. Germline loops: CDR1 WNHNN, CDR2 SYGVQD (reference sequence). The CDR3 has 19 residues. Written as DNA, the CDR3 is TGCGCCAGCAGCCAACTCCCTCATCAGGACAGGGGGAACACCGGGGAGCTGTTTTTT. Translated: CASSQLPHQDRGNTGELFF.

V and J are TRBV2 and TRBJ1-4; the D gene is possibly TRBD1 (5 bases). Germline CDR1 reads SNHLY; CDR2 reads FYNNEI. The germline V and J ends were trimmed by 7 bases and 8 bases, with 14 bases remaining between them. The CDR3 runs 13 residues. The CDR3 region has the DNA TGTGCCAGCATGCAGGGTTGGGGAGAAAAACTGTTTTTT. This gives the protein CASMQGWGEKLFF.

This clone was picked up one time. The V gene is TRBV27, the J gene TRBJ2-2; possible D gene TRBD1, 5 bases. Trimming took off 4 bases at V and 4 bases at J, with 13 bases between the two ends. Germline V gene sequence: CDR1 MNHEY, CDR2 SMNVEV (reference sequence). This CDR3 is 15 amino acids long. In nucleotides, the CDR3 is TGTGCCAGCAGTTCTCTCAGGGATGGCACCGGGGAGCTGTTTTTT. Amino acid sequence: CASSSLRDGTGELFF.

The V call is TRBV2, the J call TRBJ2-4, with 7 bases that match TRBD1. V was clipped by 5 bases and J by 0 bases; unmatched bases: 7. The CDR3 runs to 16 residues. The germline V gene has CDR1 SNHLY and CDR2 FYNNEI. In DNA, the CDR3 is TGTGCCAGCAGTATTAGGGGGCGCCTAGCCAAAAACATTCAGTACTTC. It specifies CASSIRGRLAKNIQYF.

This clone was seen once. DNA of the CDR3: TGTGCCTGGAGTTCTCCAGGGGGGTACATGAACACTGAAGCTTTCTTT. It encodes CAWSSPGGYMNTEAFF. The rearrangement joins TRBV30 to TRBJ1-1, with 7 nucleotides matching TRBD1. The CDR3 extends over 16 amino acids. Trimming cost V 2 bases and J 0 bases; bases outside gene matches: 9. Germline V lookup: CDR1 GTSNPN, CDR2 SVGIG (reference sequence). The variable domain in full, with the rest retrieved from reference TRBV30 and TRBJ1-1, is SQTIHQWPATLVQPVGSPLSLECTVEGTSNPNLYWYRQAAGRGLQLLFYSVGIGQISSEVPQNLSASRPQDRQFILSSKKLLLSDSGFYLCAWSSPGGYMNTEAFFGQGTRLTVV.

The J gene is TRBJ1-2, the V gene TRBV7-9; D possibly corresponds to TRBD1 (6 bases). Trimming left V 3 bases short and J 5 bases short, with 7 bases between. The CDR3 runs to 12 residues. Germline V lookup: CDR1 SEHNR, CDR2 FQNEAQ (reference sequence). The CDR3 DNA reads TGTGCCAGCAGCTTTACAGGGTATGGCTACACCTTC. It specifies CASSFTGYGYTF.